Listed below are T cell receptor beta chains from one sample, sequenced in a study of blood T cell repertoires in COVID-19. Only in-frame clones appear in the TCRdb table, and some are missing; sequencing was by immunoSEQ multiplex PCR. The data hold approximately 150,000 clones, with roughly nine tenths observed a single time. Material for sequencing was peripheral blood. Receptor source: a woman in her 70s with acute or convalescent COVID-19. The CDR3 runs from the conserved cysteine through the conserved F or W. Each record gives: D gene, clone size, V gene, J gene, CDR3 protein, CDR3 DNA. A D gene is named only where the DNA matches it firmly. Where a row states a size, it is once, few, many or the class of an expanded clone; other rows omit it.

D: NA
size: NA
V: TRBV5-1
J: TRBJ2-7
CDR3: CASSAQGGGSYEQYF
DNA: TGCGCCAGCAGCGCCCAGGGAGGAGGGTCCTACGAGCAGTACTTC

D: TRBD1
size: few
V: TRBV28
J: TRBJ1-2
CDR3: CASSPLRLTGYSGYTF
DNA: TGTGCCAGCAGTCCCCTACGCTTGACAGGGTATAGTGGCTACACCTTC

D: TRBD1
size: NA
V: TRBV6-2/TRBV6-3
J: TRBJ1-6
CDR3: CASSRPGQINSPLHF
DNA: TGTGCCAGCAGTCGCCCGGGACAGATTAATTCACCCCTCCACTTT

D: NA
size: NA
V: TRBV7-9
J: TRBJ2-7
CDR3: CASSATGPDYEQYF
DNA: TGTGCCAGCAGCGCGACAGGCCCCGACTACGAGCAGTACTTC

D: TRBD1
size: NA
V: TRBV7-2
J: TRBJ1-5
CDR3: CASSVEYRGLSINQPQHF
DNA: TGTGCCAGCAGCGTAGAGTACAGGGGATTAAGCATCAATCAGCCCCAGCATTTT

D: TRBD2
size: NA
V: TRBV2
J: TRBJ2-1
CDR3: CASSAGTSVYNEQFF
DNA: TGTGCCAGCAGCGCCGGGACTAGCGTATACAATGAGCAGTTCTTC

D: TRBD2
size: once
V: TRBV18
J: TRBJ2-3
CDR3: CASSPLPGLDSDTQYF
DNA: TGTGCCAGCTCACCCCTTCCGGGACTAGACTCCGATACGCAGTATTTT

D: NA
size: NA
V: TRBV5-1
J: TRBJ1-1
CDR3: CASSLEGQFMNTEAFF
DNA: TGCGCCAGCAGTCTTGAAGGACAGTTTATGAACACTGAAGCTTTCTTT

D: NA
size: NA
V: TRBV5-1
J: TRBJ1-3
CDR3: CASSLAAGSSGNTIYF
DNA: TGCGCCAGCAGCTTGGCTGCAGGCAGCTCTGGAAACACCATATATTTT

D: NA
size: NA
V: TRBV20-1
J: TRBJ2-1
CDR3: CSASDTSSYNEQFF
DNA: TGCAGTGCTAGTGATACTAGTTCCTACAATGAGCAGTTCTTC

D: TRBD2
size: NA
V: TRBV4-3
J: TRBJ2-7
CDR3: CASSHDRGGGVLPEQYF
DNA: TGCGCCAGCAGCCACGATCGGGGTGGGGGGGTTTTGCCCGAGCAGTACTTC

D: TRBD1
size: NA
V: TRBV5-1
J: TRBJ2-3
CDR3: CASSSQGARTDTQYF
DNA: TGCGCCAGCAGCTCACAGGGGGCGAGGACAGATACGCAGTATTTT

D: TRBD2
size: NA
V: TRBV7-9
J: TRBJ2-1
CDR3: CASSPTSGGLNEQFF
DNA: TGTGCCAGCAGCCCGACTAGCGGGGGACTAAATGAGCAGTTCTTC

D: NA
size: NA
V: TRBV11-2
J: TRBJ2-3
CDR3: CASSARVDTQYF
DNA: TGTGCCAGCAGCGCCCGGGTGGATACGCAGTATTTT

D: TRBD2
size: NA
V: TRBV6-6
J: TRBJ2-1
CDR3: CASSDTSGSYNEQFF
DNA: TGTGCCAGCAGCGATACTAGCGGGTCGTACAATGAGCAGTTCTTC

D: NA
size: few
V: TRBV5-6
J: TRBJ2-5
CDR3: CASSLALARETQYF
DNA: TGTGCCAGCAGCTTGGCATTAGCGCGGGAGACCCAGTACTTC

D: NA
size: NA
V: TRBV18
J: TRBJ2-1
CDR3: CASSPGQRGNEQFF
DNA: TGTGCCAGCTCACCAGGTCAAAGGGGTAATGAGCAGTTCTTC

D: TRBD1
size: NA
V: TRBV5-1
J: TRBJ2-5
CDR3: CASSQGQGEETQYF
DNA: TGCGCCAGCAGCCAGGGACAGGGAGAAGAGACCCAGTACTTC

D: NA
size: NA
V: TRBV7-2
J: TRBJ2-3
CDR3: CASSLVGGLTDTQYF
DNA: TGTGCCAGCAGCTTAGTCGGGGGGCTCACAGATACGCAGTATTTT

D: NA
size: NA
V: TRBV4-3
J: TRBJ1-5
CDR3: CASSQDLEGNQPQHF
DNA: TGCGCCAGCAGCCAAGATCTGGAGGGGAATCAGCCCCAGCATTTT

D: NA
size: NA
V: TRBV4-1
J: TRBJ1-3
CDR3: CASSQEGPFTGSRGNTIYF
DNA: TGCGCCAGCAGCCAAGAGGGTCCCTTCACAGGGAGCAGGGGAAACACCATATATTTT

D: NA
size: NA
V: TRBV5-6
J: TRBJ2-3
CDR3: CASSLGSSDTQYF
DNA: TGTGCCAGCAGCCTAGGGAGCTCAGATACGCAGTATTTT

D: TRBD1
size: NA
V: TRBV6-1
J: TRBJ1-2
CDR3: CASSSTGNYGYTF
DNA: TGTGCCAGCAGTTCGACAGGGAACTATGGCTACACCTTC

D: NA
size: NA
V: TRBV2
J: TRBJ1-2
CDR3: CASSERGSNYGYTF
DNA: TGTGCCAGCAGTGAGCGGGGCTCTAACTATGGCTACACCTTC